The clone carrying this T cell receptor (beta chain) was observed many times. Its antigen is unknown. Germline V gene data show CDR1 as MNHEY and CDR2 as SVGAGI. This CDR3 has 17 amino acids. After removal of 2 bases from V and 5 bases from J, the junction contained 14 bases not matched to a gene. Everyone who donated was a healthy Caucasian. This sample is drawn from a study of identical twins. From the 5' RACE reads, TCRdb called clonotypes with MiXCR, one entry per CDR3 protein. Seen here are about 690,000 distinct CDR3 sequences, 5.5% to 6.5% observed once, and the top ten hold 1.5% to 2%. Study observations and caveats: Conclusions relied on cross-sectional statistical analysis, not following the same donors. Cord blood's abundant beta clonotypes had fewer insertions, unlike memory repertoires. Excess low generation probability was seen in twin-shared out-of-frame alpha sequences.

The TCR was taken from a man younger than 35 in good health. The specimen sequenced was naive T cells sorted from blood. V and J are TRBV6-5 and TRBJ2-5; 7 nucleotides line up with TRBD1. The CDR3 DNA follows: TGTGCCAGCAGTTACGGGACAGTCGCTGGGGTGTTCGAGACCCAGTACTTC. It encodes CASSYGTVAGVFETQYF.